This T cell receptor beta chain was profiled in a study of neurological immune-mediated disorders. Overall study results and limits: There was no association between the multiple sclerosis repertoire cluster and any clinical or MRI feature.

Per the germline V gene, CDR1 is DFQATT and CDR2 is SNEGSKA (reference sequence). V lost 5 bases, J lost 3 bases, and 19 bases lay in between. This CDR3 is built from 15 residues. A single record per CDR3 protein comes from TCRdb applying MiXCR to the 5' RACE reads. The repertoire holds under 80,000 distinct CDR3 sequences, with 4% to 6% as singletons. This clonotype was found many times. No antigen is known for it. Sequenced: PBMCs. The sequence derives from a woman between 25 and 40 years old with multiple sclerosis. J is TRBJ1-2 and V is TRBV20-1; D call uncertain. DNA of the CDR3: TGCAGTGCTCACCCACTGGGTCCTCGAGACTATGGCTACACCTTC. Amino acids: CSAHPLGPRDYGYTF.